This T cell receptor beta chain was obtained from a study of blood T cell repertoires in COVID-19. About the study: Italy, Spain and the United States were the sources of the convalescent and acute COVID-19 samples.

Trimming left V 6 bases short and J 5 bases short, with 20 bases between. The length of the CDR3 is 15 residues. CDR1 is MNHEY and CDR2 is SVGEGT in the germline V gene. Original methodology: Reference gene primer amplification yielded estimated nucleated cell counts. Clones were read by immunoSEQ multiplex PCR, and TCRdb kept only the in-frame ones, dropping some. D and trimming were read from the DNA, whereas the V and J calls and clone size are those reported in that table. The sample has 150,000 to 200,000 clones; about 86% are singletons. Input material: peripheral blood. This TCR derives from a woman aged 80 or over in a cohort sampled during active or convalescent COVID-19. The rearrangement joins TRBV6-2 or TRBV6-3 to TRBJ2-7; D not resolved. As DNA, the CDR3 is TGTGCCAGCAGCTCCCCTCCTCAGTCCGCCAACGAGCAGTACTTC. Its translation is CASSSPPQSANEQYF.